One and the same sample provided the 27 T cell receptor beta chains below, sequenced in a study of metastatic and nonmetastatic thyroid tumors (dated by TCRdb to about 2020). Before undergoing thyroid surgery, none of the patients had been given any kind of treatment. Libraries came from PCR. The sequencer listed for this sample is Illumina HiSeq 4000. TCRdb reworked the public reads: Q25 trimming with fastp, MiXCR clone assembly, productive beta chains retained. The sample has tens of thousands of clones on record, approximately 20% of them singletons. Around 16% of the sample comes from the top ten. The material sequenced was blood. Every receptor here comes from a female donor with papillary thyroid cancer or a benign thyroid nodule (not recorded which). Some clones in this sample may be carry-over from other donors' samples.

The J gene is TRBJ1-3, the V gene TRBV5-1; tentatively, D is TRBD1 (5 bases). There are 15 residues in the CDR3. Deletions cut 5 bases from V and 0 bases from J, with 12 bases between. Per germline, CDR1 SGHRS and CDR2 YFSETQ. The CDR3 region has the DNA TGCGCCAGCAGTAAGGGGTCTAGCTCTGGAAACACCATATATTTT. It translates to CASSKGSSSGNTIYF.

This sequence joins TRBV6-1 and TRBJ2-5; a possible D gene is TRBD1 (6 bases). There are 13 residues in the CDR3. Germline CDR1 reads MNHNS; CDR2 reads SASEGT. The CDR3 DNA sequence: TGTTTCAGCACCCGGACAGCTAAAGAGACCCAGTACTTC. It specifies CFSTRTAKETQYF.

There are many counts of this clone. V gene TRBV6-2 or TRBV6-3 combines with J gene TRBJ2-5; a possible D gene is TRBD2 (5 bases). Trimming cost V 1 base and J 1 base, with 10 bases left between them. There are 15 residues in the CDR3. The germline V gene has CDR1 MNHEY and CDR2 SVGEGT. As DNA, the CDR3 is TGTGCCAGCAGTTACTGGCTCGAGGGCCAAGAGACCCAGTACTTC. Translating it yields CASSYWLEGQETQYF.

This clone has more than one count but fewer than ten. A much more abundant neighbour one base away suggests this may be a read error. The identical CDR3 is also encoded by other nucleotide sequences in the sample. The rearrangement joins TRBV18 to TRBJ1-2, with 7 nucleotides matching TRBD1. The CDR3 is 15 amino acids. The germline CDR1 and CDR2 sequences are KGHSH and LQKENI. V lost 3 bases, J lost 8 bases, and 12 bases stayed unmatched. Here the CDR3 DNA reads TGTGCCAGCTCACCCTCGGCAGGGGGGCCCTACGGCTACACCTTC. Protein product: CASSPSAGGPYGYTF.

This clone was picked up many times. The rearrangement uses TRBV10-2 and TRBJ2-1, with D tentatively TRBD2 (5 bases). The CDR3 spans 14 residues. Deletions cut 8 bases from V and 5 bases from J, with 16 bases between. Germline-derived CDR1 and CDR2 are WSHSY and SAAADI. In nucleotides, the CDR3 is TGCGCCAGCGCTGACTACCGTGGTCACAATGAGCAGTTCTTC. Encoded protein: CASADYRGHNEQFF.

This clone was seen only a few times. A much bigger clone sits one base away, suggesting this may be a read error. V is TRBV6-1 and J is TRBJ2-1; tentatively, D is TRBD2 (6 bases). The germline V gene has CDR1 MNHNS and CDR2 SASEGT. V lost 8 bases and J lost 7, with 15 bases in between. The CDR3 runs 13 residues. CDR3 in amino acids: CASARLASNEQFF. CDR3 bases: TGTGCCAGCGCAAGGCTAGCGTCTAATGAGCAGTTCTTC.

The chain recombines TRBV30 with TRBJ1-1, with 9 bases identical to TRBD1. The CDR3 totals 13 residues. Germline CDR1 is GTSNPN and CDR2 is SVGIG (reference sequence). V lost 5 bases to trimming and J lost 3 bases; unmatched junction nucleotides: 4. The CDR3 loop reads CAWHRGRDTEAFF. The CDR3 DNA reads TGTGCCTGGCACAGGGGGCGGGACACTGAAGCTTTCTTT.

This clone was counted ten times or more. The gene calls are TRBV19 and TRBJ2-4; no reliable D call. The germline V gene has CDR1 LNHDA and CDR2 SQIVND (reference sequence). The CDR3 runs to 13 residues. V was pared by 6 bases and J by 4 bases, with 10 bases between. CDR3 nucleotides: TGTGCCAGTAGGATGGCTGGAAAAAACATTCAGTACTTC. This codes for CASRMAGKNIQYF. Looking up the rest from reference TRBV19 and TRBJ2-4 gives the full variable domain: DGGITQSPKYLFRKEGQNVTLSCEQNLNHDAMYWYRQDPGQGLRLIYYSQIVNDFQKGDIAEGYSVSREKKESFPLTVTSAQKNPTAFYLCASRMAGKNIQYFGAGTRLSVL.

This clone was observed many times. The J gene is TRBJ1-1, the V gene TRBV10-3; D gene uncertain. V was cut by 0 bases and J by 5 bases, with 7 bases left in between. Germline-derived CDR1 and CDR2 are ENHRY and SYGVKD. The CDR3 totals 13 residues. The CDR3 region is CAISESGRTEAFF. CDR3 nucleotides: TGTGCCATCAGTGAGTCGGGTCGGACTGAAGCTTTCTTT.

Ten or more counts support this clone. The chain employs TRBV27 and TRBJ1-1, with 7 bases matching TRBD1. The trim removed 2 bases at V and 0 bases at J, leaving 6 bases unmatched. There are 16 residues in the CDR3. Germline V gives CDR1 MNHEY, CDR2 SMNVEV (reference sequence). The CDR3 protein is CASSLGPGQLNTEAFF. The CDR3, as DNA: TGTGCCAGCAGTTTAGGTCCGGGACAGTTGAACACTGAAGCTTTCTTT.

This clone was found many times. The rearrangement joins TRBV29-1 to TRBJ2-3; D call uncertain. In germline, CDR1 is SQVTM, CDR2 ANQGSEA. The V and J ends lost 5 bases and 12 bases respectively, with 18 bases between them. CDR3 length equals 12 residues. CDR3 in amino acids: CSVSTRPETQYF. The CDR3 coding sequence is TGCAGCGTTTCTACTCGCCCCGAAACCCAGTATTTT.

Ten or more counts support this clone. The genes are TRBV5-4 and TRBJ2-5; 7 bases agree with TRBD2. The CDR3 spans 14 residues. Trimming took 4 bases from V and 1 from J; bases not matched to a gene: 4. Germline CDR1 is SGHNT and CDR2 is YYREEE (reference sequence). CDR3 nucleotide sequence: TGTGCCAGCAGCAAGCGGGACGGCCAAGAGACCCAGTACTTC. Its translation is CASSKRDGQETQYF.

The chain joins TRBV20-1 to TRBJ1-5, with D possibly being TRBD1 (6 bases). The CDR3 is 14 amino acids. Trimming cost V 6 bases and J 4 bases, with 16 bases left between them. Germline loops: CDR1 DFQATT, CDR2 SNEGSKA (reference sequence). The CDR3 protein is CSASAGGGNQPQHF. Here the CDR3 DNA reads TGCAGTGCCTCCGCCGGGGGCGGTAATCAGCCCCAGCATTTT.

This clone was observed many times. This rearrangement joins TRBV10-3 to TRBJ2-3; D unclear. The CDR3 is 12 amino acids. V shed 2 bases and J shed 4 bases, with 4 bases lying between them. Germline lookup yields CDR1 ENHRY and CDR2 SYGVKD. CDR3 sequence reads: CAISEVADTQYF. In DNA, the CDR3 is TGTGCCATCAGTGAGGTGGCAGATACGCAGTATTTT.

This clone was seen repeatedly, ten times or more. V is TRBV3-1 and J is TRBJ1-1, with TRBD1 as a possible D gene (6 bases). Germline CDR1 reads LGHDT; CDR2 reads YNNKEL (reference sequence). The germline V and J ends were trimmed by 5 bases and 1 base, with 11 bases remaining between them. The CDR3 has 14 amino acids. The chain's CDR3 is CASSFTGTNTEAFF. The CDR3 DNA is TGTGCCAGCAGCTTCACAGGGACGAACACTGAAGCTTTCTTT.

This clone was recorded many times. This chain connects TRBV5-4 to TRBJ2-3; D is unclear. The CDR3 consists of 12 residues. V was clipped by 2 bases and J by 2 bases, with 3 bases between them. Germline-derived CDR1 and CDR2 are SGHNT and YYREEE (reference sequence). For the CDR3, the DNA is TGTGCCAGCAGCTTAAACACAGATACGCAGTATTTT. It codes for CASSLNTDTQYF.

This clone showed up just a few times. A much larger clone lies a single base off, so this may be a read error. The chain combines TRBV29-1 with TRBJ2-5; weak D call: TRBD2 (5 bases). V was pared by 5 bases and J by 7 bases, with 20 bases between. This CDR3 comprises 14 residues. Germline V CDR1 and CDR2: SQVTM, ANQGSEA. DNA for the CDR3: TGCAGCGTTCGAACCCCCCTAGCTTCAGGGACCCAGTACTTC. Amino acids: CSVRTPLASGTQYF.

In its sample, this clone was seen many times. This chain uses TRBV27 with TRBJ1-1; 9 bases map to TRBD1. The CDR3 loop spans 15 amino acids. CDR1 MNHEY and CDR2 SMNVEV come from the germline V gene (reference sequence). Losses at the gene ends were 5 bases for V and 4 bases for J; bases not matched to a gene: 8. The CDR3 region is CASSGDRVDVTEAFF. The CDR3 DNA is TGTGCCAGCAGTGGGGACAGGGTGGATGTCACTGAAGCTTTCTTT.

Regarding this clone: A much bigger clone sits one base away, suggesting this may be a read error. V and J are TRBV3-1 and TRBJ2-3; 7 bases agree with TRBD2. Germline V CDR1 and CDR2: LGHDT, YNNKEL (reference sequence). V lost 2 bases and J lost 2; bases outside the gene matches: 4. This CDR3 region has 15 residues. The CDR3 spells CASSQSGIFTDTQYF. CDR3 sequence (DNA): TGTGCCAGCAGCCAAAGCGGGATATTCACAGATACGCAGTATTTT.

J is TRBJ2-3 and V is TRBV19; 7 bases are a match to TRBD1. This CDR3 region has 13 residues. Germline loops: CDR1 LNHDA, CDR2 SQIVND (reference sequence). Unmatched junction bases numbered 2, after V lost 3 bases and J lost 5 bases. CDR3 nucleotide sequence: TGTGCCAGTAGTATGACAGGGCAAGATACGCAGTATTTT. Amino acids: CASSMTGQDTQYF.

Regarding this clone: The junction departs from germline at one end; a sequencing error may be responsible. The CDR3 bases are TGTACCAGCAGCCTAGACCTGACCGGGGAGATGTTTTTT. Translation gives CTSSLDLTGEMFF. The V and J genes are TRBV9 and TRBJ2-2, with TRBD2 as a possible D gene (5 bases). The germline CDR1 and CDR2 sequences are SGDLS and YYNGEE. The CDR3 is 13 amino acids.

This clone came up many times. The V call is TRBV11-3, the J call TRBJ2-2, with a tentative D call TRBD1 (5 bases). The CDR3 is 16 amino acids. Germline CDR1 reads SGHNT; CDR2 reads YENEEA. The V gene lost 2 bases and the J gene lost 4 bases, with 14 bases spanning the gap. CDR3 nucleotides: TGTGCCAGCAGCTTATCCGTGGGGCGCGGCACCGGGGAGCTGTTTTTT. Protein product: CASSLSVGRGTGELFF.

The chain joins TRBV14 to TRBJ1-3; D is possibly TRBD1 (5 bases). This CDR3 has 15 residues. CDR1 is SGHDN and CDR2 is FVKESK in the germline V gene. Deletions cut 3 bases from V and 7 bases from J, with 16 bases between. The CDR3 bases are TGTGCCAGCAGCCAGGGACCAATCCCTGTGAACACCATATATTTT. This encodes CASSQGPIPVNTIYF.

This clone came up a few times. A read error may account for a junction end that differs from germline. The CDR3 nucleotides read TGTGCCACCAAACAGAGCTCCTACAATGAGCAGTCCTTC. Translation: CATKQSSYNEQSF. The V call is TRBV27, the J call TRBJ2-1; the D is unclear. The CDR3 is 13 amino acids. The germline CDR1 and CDR2 sequences are MNHEY and SMNVEV (reference sequence).

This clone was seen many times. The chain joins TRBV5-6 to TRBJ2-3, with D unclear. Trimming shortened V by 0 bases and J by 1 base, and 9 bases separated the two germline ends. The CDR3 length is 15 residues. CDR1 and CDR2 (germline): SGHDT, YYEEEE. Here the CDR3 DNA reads TGTGCCAGCAGCTTGGGGCCCCAGGGCACAGATACGCAGTATTTT. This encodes CASSLGPQGTDTQYF.

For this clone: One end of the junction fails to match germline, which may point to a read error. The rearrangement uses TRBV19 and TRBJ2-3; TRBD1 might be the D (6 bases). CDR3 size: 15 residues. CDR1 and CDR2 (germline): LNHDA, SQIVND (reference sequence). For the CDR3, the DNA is TGTGCCAGTAGGAGACGACAGGTCAGCACATATACGCAGTATTTT. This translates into CASRRRQVSTYTQYF.

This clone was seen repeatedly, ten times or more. CDR3 bases: TGCAGTGCTAGAGGGTTCGGCGCAGAAAGTAACACCGGGGAGCTGTTTTTT. Translation: CSARGFGAESNTGELFF. V and J are TRBV20-1 and TRBJ2-2; D is unresolved. CDR1 and CDR2 (germline): DFQATT, SNEGSKA (reference sequence). Trimming pared 1 base from V and 2 bases from J, leaving 17 bases between. This CDR3 region has 17 residues.